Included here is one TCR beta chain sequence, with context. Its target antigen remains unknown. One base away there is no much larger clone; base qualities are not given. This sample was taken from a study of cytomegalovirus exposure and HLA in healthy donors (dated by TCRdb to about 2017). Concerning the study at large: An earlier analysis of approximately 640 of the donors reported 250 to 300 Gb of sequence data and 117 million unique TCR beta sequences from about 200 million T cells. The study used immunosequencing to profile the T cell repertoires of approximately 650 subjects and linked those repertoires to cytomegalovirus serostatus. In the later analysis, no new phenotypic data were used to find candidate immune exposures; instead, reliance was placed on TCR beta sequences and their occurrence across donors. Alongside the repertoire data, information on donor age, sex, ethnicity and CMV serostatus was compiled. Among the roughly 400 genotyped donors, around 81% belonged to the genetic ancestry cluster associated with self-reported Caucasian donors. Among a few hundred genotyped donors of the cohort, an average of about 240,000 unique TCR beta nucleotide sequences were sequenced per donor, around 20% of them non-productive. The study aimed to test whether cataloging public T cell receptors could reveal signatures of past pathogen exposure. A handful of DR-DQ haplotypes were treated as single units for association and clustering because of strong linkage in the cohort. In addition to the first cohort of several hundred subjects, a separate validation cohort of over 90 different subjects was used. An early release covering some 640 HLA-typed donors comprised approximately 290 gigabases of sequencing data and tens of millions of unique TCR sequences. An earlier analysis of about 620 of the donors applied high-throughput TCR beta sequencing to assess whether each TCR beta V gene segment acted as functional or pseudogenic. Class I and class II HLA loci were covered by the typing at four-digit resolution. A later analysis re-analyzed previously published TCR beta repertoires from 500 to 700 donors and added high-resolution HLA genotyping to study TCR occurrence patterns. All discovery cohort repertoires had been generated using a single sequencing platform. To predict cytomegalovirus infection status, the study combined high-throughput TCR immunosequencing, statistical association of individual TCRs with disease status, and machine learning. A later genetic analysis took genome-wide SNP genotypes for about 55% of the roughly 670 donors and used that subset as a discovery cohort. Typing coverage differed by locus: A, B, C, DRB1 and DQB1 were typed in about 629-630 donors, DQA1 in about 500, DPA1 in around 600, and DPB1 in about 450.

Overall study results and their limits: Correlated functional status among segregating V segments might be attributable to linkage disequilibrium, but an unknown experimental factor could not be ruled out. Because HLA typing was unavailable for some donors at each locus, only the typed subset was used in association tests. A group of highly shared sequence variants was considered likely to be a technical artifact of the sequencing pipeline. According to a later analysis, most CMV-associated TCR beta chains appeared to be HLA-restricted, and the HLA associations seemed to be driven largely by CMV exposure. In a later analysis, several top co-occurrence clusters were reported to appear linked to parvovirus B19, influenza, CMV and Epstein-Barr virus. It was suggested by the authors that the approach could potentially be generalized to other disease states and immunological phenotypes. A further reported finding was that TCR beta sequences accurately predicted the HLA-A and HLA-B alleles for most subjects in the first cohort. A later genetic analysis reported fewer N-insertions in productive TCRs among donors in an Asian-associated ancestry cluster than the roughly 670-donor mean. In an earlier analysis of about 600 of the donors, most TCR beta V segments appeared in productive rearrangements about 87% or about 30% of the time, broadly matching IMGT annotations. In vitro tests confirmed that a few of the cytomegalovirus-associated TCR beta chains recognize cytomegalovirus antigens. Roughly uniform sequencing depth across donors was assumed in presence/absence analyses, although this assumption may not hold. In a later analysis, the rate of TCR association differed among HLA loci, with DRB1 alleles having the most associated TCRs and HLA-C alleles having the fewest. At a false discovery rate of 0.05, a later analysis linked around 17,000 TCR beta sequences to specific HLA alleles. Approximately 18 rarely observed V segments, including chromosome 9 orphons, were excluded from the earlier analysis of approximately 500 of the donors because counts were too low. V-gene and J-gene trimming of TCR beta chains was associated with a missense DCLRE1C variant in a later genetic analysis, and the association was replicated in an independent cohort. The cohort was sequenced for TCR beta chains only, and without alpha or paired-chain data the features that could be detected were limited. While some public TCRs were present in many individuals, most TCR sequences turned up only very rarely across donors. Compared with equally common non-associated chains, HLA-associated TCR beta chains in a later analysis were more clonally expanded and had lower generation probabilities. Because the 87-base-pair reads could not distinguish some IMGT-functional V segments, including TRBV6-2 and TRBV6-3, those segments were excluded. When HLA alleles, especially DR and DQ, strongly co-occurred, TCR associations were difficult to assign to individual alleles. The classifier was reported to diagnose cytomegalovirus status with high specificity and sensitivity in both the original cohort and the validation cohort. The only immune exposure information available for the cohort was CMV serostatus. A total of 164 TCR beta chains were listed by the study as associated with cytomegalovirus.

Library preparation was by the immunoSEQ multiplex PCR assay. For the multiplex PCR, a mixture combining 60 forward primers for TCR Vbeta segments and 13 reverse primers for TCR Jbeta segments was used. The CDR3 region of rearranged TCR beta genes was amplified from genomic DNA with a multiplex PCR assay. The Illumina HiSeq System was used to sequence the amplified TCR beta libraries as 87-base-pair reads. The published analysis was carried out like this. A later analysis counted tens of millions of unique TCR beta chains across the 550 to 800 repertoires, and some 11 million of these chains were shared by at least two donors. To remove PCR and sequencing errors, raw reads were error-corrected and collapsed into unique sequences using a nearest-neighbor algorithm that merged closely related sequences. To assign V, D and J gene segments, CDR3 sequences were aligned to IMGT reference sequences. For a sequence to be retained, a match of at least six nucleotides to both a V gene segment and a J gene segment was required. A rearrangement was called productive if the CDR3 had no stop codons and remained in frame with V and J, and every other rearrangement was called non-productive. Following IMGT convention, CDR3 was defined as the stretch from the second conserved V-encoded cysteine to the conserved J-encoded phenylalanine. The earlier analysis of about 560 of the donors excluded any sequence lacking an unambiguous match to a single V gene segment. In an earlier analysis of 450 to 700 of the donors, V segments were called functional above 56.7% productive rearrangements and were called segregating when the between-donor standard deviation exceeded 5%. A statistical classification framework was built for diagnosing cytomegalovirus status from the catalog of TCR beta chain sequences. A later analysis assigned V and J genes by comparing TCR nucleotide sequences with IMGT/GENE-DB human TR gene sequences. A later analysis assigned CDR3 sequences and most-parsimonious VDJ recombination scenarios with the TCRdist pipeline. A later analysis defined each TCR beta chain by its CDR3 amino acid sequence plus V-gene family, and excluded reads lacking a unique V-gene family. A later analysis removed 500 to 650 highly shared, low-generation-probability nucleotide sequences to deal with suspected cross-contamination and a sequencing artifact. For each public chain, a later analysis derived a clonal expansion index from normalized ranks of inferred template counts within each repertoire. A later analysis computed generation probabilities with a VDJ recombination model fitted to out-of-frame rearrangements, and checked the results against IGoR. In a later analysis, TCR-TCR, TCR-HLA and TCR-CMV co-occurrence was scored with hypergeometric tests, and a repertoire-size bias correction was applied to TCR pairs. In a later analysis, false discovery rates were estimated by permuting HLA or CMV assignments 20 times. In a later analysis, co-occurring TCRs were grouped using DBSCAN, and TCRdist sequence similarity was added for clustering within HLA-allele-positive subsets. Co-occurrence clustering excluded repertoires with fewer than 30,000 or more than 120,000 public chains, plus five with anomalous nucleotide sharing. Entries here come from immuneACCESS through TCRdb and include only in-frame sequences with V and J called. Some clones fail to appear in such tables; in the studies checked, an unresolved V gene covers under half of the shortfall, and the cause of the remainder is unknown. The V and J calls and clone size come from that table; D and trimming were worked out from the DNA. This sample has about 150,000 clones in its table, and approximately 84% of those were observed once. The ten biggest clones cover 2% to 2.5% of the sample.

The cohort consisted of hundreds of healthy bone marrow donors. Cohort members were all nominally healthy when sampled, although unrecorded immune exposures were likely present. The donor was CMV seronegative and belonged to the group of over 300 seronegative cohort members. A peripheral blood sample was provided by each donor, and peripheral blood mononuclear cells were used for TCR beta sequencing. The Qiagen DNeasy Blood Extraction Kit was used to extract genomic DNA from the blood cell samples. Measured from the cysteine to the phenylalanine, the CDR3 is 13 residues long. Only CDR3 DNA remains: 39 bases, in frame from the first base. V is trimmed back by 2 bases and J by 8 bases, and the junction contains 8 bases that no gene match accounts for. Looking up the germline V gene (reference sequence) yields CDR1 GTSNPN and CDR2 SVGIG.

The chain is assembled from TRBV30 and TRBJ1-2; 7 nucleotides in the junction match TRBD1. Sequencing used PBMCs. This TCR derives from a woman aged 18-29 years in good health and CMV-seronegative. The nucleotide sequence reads TGTGCCTGGAGTATCGACAGGGCGGGGGGCTACACCTTC. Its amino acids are CAWSIDRAGGYTF.